The rows below give T cell receptor beta chains drawn from one sample of a study of radiation and T cells in renal cell carcinoma. The repertoire was sequenced with immunoSEQ multiplex PCR; TCRdb's copy has only in-frame clones and lacks some. Here the sample spans 100,000 to 150,000 clones, around 81% being singletons. The sequencing used blood, collected from a patient whose treatment included radiotherapy and nephrectomy. These receptors were obtained from a man in his fifties or sixties with renal cell carcinoma. Both conserved end residues are part of each CDR3. Each record gives: J gene, V gene, clone size, D gene, CDR3 DNA, CDR3 protein. A D gene is named only where the DNA matches it firmly. Part of the rows lack a size; the others show once, few, many or a class for expanded clones.

>TRBJ2-3|TRBV9|NA|NA
TGTGCCAGCAGCAGTTGGAGGGGGCCCGGAGATACGCAGTATTTT
CASSSWRGPGDTQYF
>TRBJ2-1|TRBV19|few|NA
TGTGCCAGTACCCTACATGTTGCGTCCTACAATGAGCAGTTCTTC
CASTLHVASYNEQFF
>TRBJ1-1|TRBV10-1|NA|NA
TGCGCCAGCAGTGAGCGCTTGGATAGCACTGAAGCTTTCTTT
CASSERLDSTEAFF
>TRBJ1-2|TRBV5-1|NA|TRBD1
TGCGCCAGCAGGTCCGGGACAGCGCTCTATGGCTACACCTTC
CASRSGTALYGYTF
>TRBJ2-4|TRBV6-1|NA|TRBD1
TGTGCCAGCAGTTCCGGGACAGTGAGGATTCAGTACTTC
CASSSGTVRIQYF
>TRBJ2-4|TRBV27|NA|NA
TGTGCCAGCAGGGGAGAAGCCAAAAACATTCAGTACTTC
CASRGEAKNIQYF
>TRBJ1-2|TRBV30|NA|NA
TGTGCCTGGAGTCCACCGATACAACAGGGACCCTATGGCTACACCTTC
CAWSPPIQQGPYGYTF
>TRBJ1-4|TRBV11-2|NA|NA
TGTGCCAGCAGCCTTAGGGACCCTAGGGAAAAACTGTTTTTT
CASSLRDPREKLFF
>TRBJ2-1|TRBV19|NA|NA
TGTGCCAGTAGTGTAGGCAGTGAGCAGTTCTTC
CASSVGSEQFF
>TRBJ1-2|TRBV2|NA|NA
TGTGCCAGCAGTTCGGACAGCTATGGCTACACCTTC
CASSSDSYGYTF
>TRBJ1-4|TRBV11-2|NA|TRBD1
TGTGCCAGCAGCTTAAGTGGGACAGGGGTGTATGAAAAACTGTTTTTT
CASSLSGTGVYEKLFF
>TRBJ1-4|TRBV29-1|NA|TRBD1
TGCAGCGTCGAATTCGGACAGGGGAAACTGTTTTTT
CSVEFGQGKLFF
>TRBJ2-2|TRBV6-5|NA|NA
TGTGCCAGCAGTTACGGTTGGGGGTCCAACACCGGGGAGCTGTTTTTT
CASSYGWGSNTGELFF
>TRBJ2-5|TRBV2|NA|NA
TGTGCCAGCAGTGTCGGACAGTCCGTTCAAGAGACCCAGTACTTC
CASSVGQSVQETQYF
>TRBJ1-2|TRBV13|NA|NA
TGTGCCAGCAGCTTAGGTGGGAATGGCTACACCTTC
CASSLGGNGYTF
>TRBJ2-2|TRBV5-5|NA|TRBD1
TGTGCCAGCAGCTTGAAAGGGGGCAACACCGGGGAGCTGTTTTTT
CASSLKGGNTGELFF
>TRBJ1-5|TRBV6-1|few|NA
TGTGCCAGCAGTGAAGCGTGGGGATATCAGCCCCAGCATTTT
CASSEAWGYQPQHF
>TRBJ2-2|TRBV9|NA|NA
TGTGCCAGCAGCGGAGGAGGGGCGGGCACCGGGGAGCTGTTTTTT
CASSGGGAGTGELFF
>TRBJ1-3|TRBV10-3|NA|TRBD1
TGTGCCATCAGTGAGTCCCCGACAGGGTCTGGAAACACCATATATTTT
CAISESPTGSGNTIYF
>TRBJ1-3|TRBV5-1|NA|NA
TGCGCCAGCAGCTTCGTTGGGACCCAAGGAAACTCTGGAAACACCATATATTTT
CASSFVGTQGNSGNTIYF
>TRBJ2-5|TRBV6-5|NA|NA
TGTGCCAGCAGTTACTCCGGAGGAAAAATGGGGACCCAGTACTTC
CASSYSGGKMGTQYF
>TRBJ2-2|TRBV19|NA|NA
TGTGCCTCAAGGAGACTCCAAGGGGCCGGGGAGCTGTTTTTT
CASRRLQGAGELFF
>TRBJ1-1|TRBV6-5|NA|NA
TGTGCCAGCAGTTACTCGCCAGTACCCAACACTGAAGCTTTCTTT
CASSYSPVPNTEAFF
>TRBJ2-5|TRBV27|NA|TRBD1
TGTGCCAGCGGACAGGGTCGAGAGACCCAGTACTTC
CASGQGRETQYF
>TRBJ2-7|TRBV7-4|NA|NA
TGTGCCAGCAGCTTCCGGGGCTACGAGCAGTACTTC
CASSFRGYEQYF
>TRBJ2-7|TRBV7-7|NA|TRBD1
TGTGCTAGCAGCTTAGGGTTAGCTGGGACAGGGGGCGTCCCCTACGAGCAGTACTTC
CASSLGLAGTGGVPYEQYF
>TRBJ2-3|TRBV2|once|NA
TGTGCCAGCAACTGGGTTCTTAGCACAGATACGCAGTATTTT
CASNWVLSTDTQYF
>TRBJ1-1|TRBV19|NA|NA
TGTGCCAGTAGTTGGGGCGGAATTCGCTCTGAAGCTTTCTTT
CASSWGGIRSEAFF
>TRBJ1-5|TRBV2|NA|NA
TGTGCCAGCAATGACAGGTCGGGCAATCAGCCCCAGCATTTT
CASNDRSGNQPQHF
>TRBJ2-3|TRBV2|medium-sized|TRBD2
TGTGCCAGCAGCAGGACTAGCGGGAGTGGAGATACGCAGTATTTT
CASSRTSGSGDTQYF
>TRBJ2-3|TRBV23-1|NA|NA
TGCGCCAGCAGTCAAGCAGGGAAGGGTGGCACAGATACGCAGTATTTT
CASSQAGKGGTDTQYF
>TRBJ2-5|TRBV5-1|NA|NA
TGCGCCAGCAGCCCCAACCAAGAGACCCAGTACTTC
CASSPNQETQYF
>TRBJ2-2|TRBV5-1|NA|NA
TGCGCCAGCAGCTTGGTCGGCAGGAGCCACACCGGGGAGCTGTTTTTT
CASSLVGRSHTGELFF
>TRBJ2-5|TRBV7-2|NA|TRBD2
TGTGCCAGCAGCTTAGTCGGTAGCGGGGGGGCGAGAGAAGAGACCCAGTACTTC
CASSLVGSGGAREETQYF
>TRBJ2-2|TRBV9|NA|NA
TGTGCCAGCAGTGGGGCTATTGTCGGGGAGCTGTTTTTT
CASSGAIVGELFF